These T cell receptor beta chains were read from a single sample in a study of early T cells in non-severe SARS-CoV-2 infection. TCRdb reprocessed the 5' RACE reads via MiXCR and lists one record per CDR3 protein. The repertoire holds 35,000 to 40,000 distinct CDR3 sequences, with under 6.5% as singletons. Sequencing was done on a sample of whole blood. These receptor sequences come from an adult who was a healthcare worker with PCR-confirmed SARS-CoV-2 infection or an uninfected control (not recorded which). Both conserved end residues are trimmed from each CDR3.

V gene	J gene	CDR3 protein
TRBV19	TRBJ1-5	ASSIPALWPQH
TRBV14	TRBJ2-7	ASSQDMGAHEQY
TRBV9	TRBJ2-3	ASSVSSGLSDTQY
TRBV9	TRBJ2-1	ASSVAGATYNEQF
TRBV7-2	TRBJ2-1	ASSWTSGHEQF
TRBV20-1	TRBJ2-1	SALKGLAGGLSSYNEQF
TRBV7-9	TRBJ2-3	ASSLKGGGGTDTQY
TRBV19	TRBJ2-6	ASSIGRARGANVLT
TRBV24-1	TRBJ2-1	ATSDNRPYYNEQF
TRBV11-2	TRBJ2-5	ASSLDGDRKTQY
TRBV5-1	TRBJ2-3	ASSLVVTHTDTQY
TRBV7-2	TRBJ2-6	ASSPRVEGDRGVSGANVLT
TRBV11-3	TRBJ2-2	ASSAEGATAGELF
TRBV7-9	TRBJ1-4	ASSFGQGAGNEKLF
TRBV5-4	TRBJ2-3	ASSETGYPSTDTQY
TRBV2	TRBJ1-5	ASSDLGPQGPQH
TRBV6-1	TRBJ2-7	ASSPRFAGYEQY
TRBV3-1	TRBJ1-3	ASSQGIQGATIY
TRBV18	TRBJ1-1	ASSPLREDTEAF
TRBV6-1	TRBJ2-3	ASSEGWTSALSTDTQY
TRBV21-1	TRBJ1-1	ASGWTGGTTEAF
TRBV18	TRBJ1-1	ASSPGSGRGNTEAF
TRBV29-1	TRBJ1-2	SANPPRGDYGYT
TRBV14	TRBJ1-1	ASSRPLKPGTTTEAF
TRBV2	TRBJ1-1	ASSEIPPDGNTEAF
TRBV6-2/TRBV6-3	TRBJ1-5	ASSYAAGGLQPQH
TRBV1	TRBJ1-1	TSSQHDRDIALGGTEAF
TRBV19	TRBJ2-7	ASTAGVDRVYEQY
TRBV4-2	TRBJ1-3	ASSQGRFGGVNTIY
TRBV29-1	TRBJ2-5	SVEDPRGTQY
TRBV12-5	TRBJ2-7	ASGLVLGFEQY